This T cell receptor (beta chain) stems from a study of shared clonotypes between healthy human individuals (dated by TCRdb to between 2020 and 2021). Broadly, across the study: Three men and a couple of women, aged 18 to 49 years, made up the cohort. To increase sequencing depth and limit assay-specific biases, different laboratories used diverse techniques to prepare libraries and sequence TCR repertoires. For each donor, CD4 naive and CD4 memory were each run on three plates, CD8 naive on two plates, and CD8 memory on one plate. Blood TCR repertoires of four to six healthy adults were deeply sequenced to estimate repertoire size and the extent of clonotype sharing between individuals. Each donor's leukapheresis produced roughly between roughly 0.85 and 10 billion PBMCs. Study-level results and caveats: Incomplete sequencing was indicated by rarefaction of sorted-subset datasets, despite the large sequencing depth. Pairwise subsampling led to the expectation that sequencing depth would affect the degree of clonotype sharing among donors. Only blood was sampled, and tissue TCR repertoires likely differ from those in blood. Compared with non-shared clonotypes, the clonotypes found in all four sorted-subset donors had higher generation probabilities. Estimated clonotype richness was generally larger for naive than for memory subsets. The genetic and exposure-history diversity represented was limited by the small number of donors. Sharing across four donors was observed for roughly 5% of naive CD4, over 3% of naive CD8, over 2% of memory CD4, and 0.4% of memory CD8 clonotypes.

Turning to this clone: Its antigen is still unknown. The input lacks base qualities; no much larger clone sits a single base away.

Sequences SNHLY (CDR1) and FYNNEI (CDR2) are obtained from the germline V gene. The CDR3 has 13 amino acids, counting the end cysteine and phenylalanine. Only the CDR3 DNA stays, 39 bases, in frame from base 1. The junction carries 10 bases between V and J, which are trimmed by 3 bases and 5 bases respectively. Using the deep immunoSEQ assay, TCR CDR3 regions were amplified from genomic DNA by multiplex PCR. Extracted genomic DNA from each cell subset was distributed evenly across all wells of several immunoSEQ 96-well plates, and each plate was treated as a replicate. For sorted subsets, approximately 190 ng genomic DNA, equal to some 30,000 T cell genomes, was loaded into each replicate PCR. Purified libraries were quantified with a Qubit 3.0 fluorometer, sized on a Bioanalyzer 2100, and re-quantified with the KAPA Library Quantification kit. Every immunoSEQ 96-well plate was sequenced on a dedicated single-read 150-cycle Illumina NextSeq 550 flow cell. The original methods were these. The immunoSEQ output contained only junctional sequences without quality scores, so filtering could not match that applied to full-length reads. Sequences were annotated with PyIR, a Python wrapper for IgBLAST v1.9, and V/J genes and CDR3 were assigned using IMGT germline references. Any read was removed if the V/J assignment was weak (E-value above 1e-6), the CDR3 was missing, or the read contained stop codons, out-of-frame junctions, or ambiguous translated residues. A V3J clonotype was defined by an identical inferred V gene, J gene, and CDR3 amino acid sequence. Percentage overlap between repertoires was computed as shared unique clonotypes divided by the size of the smaller repertoire. Three approaches were used to assess repertoire richness: RTK rarefaction, the Chao1 estimator, and Recon v2.1 estimates of unobserved clonotypes. For all TCRbeta clonotypes obtained by the gDNA method from a few donors, generation probabilities were computed with OLGA. TCRdb provides this immuneACCESS table in a form limited to in-frame rearrangements. Some clones are lacking; in checked studies, under half of them reflect an unresolved V gene, and why the rest are absent is not known. V and J calls and clone size are given by that table; D and trimming were obtained from the DNA. Here the sample has millions of clones; 85% to 95% occur a single time. 0.1% to 0.15% of the sample is held by the ten biggest clonotypes.

Healthy HIV-negative adults with no recently reported acute infections or vaccinations were included as donors. Every donor was a Caucasian adult living in Nashville, Tennessee, USA. Magnetic negative selection was used to enrich CD4+ T cells, after which naive cells were positively selected on CD45RA and the negative fraction became the memory subset. Blood was collected by leukapheresis, and PBMCs were isolated by Ficoll-Histopaque density gradient centrifugation and then cryopreserved in liquid nitrogen vapor phase. Purity and quantity of every magnetically sorted T cell population were checked by analytical flow cytometry. From each sorted fraction, genomic DNA was isolated and quantified by UV absorbance on a Nanodrop 2000c.

Rearrangement joined TRBV2 to TRBJ2-5; no D gene can be assigned with confidence. The source material was naive CD4+ T cells sorted from blood. Interpreted using the paper, the cell subset or site label stands for: CD45RA+ positively selected. This sequence was found in a man aged 18 to 29 in good health. CDR3 loop: CASSETNWETQYF. Here is the DNA: TGTGCCAGCAGTGAGACGAACTGGGAGACCCAGTACTTC.